The 24 T cell receptor beta chains below all came from one sample that was sequenced in a study of blood T cell repertoires in COVID-19. Only in-frame clones appear in the TCRdb table, and some are missing; sequencing was by immunoSEQ multiplex PCR. Seen here are tens of thousands of clones, around 67% observed once, and the top ten hold about 2.5%. The sample comprised peripheral blood. These receptors originate from a human donor with acute or convalescent COVID-19. The donor label of this sample is uncertain.

V gene TRBV12-3 or TRBV12-4 combines with J gene TRBJ1-1, with TRBD1 matching over 10 bases. The CDR3 contains 12 residues. Trimming took 11 bases from V and 4 from J; bases not matched to a gene: 4. The CDR3 region has the DNA TGTGCCGGGACAGGGGATGGCACTGAAGCTTTCTTT. This encodes CAGTGDGTEAFF.

The chain carries TRBV6-5 and TRBJ1-5; D ambiguous. Per the germline V gene, CDR1 is MNHEY and CDR2 is SVGAGI. The ends were cut back, 5 bases at V and 2 bases at J, with 13 bases in the middle. The CDR3 length is 15 residues. The CDR3 sequence: CASSMEMPGNQPQHF. For the CDR3, the DNA is TGTGCCAGCAGTATGGAGATGCCTGGCAATCAGCCCCAGCATTTT.

V usage is TRBV2 and J usage is TRBJ2-3, with D hard to call. This CDR3 has 11 amino acids. The ends were cut back, 6 bases at V and 2 bases at J, with 3 bases in the middle. The germline gives CDR1 SNHLY, CDR2 FYNNEI. CDR3: CASSYTDTQYF. The DNA of the CDR3 is TGTGCCAGCAGCTACACAGATACGCAGTATTTT. Full variable domain (remainder filled in from reference TRBV2 and TRBJ2-3): EPEVTQTPSHQVTQMGQEVILRCVPISNHLYFYWYRQILGQKVEFLVSFYNNEISEKSEIFDDQFSVERPDGSNFTLKIRSTKLEDSAMYFCASSYTDTQYFGPGTRLTVL.

V gene TRBV7-8 combines with J gene TRBJ1-5; D is unresolved. The CDR3 covers 16 residues. The V end lost 0 bases, the J end lost 2 bases, and 11 bases lay between the germline ends. Germline V gene lookup returns CDR1 SGHVS and CDR2 FQNEAQ. The CDR3 loop reads CASSLAGVGGNQPQHF. Written as DNA, the CDR3 is TGTGCCAGCAGCTTAGCCGGCGTCGGGGGCAATCAGCCCCAGCATTTT.

The chain links TRBV7-2 to TRBJ1-1; D unclear. The CDR3 is 14 residues long. Trimming took off 2 bases at V and 3 bases at J, with 10 bases between the two ends. Germline assignment: CDR1 SGHTA and CDR2 FQGNSA. Here the CDR3 reads CASSLISSHTEAFF. CDR3 nucleotides: TGTGCCAGCAGCTTAATTTCCAGTCACACTGAAGCTTTCTTT. Supplemented by reference TRBV7-2 and TRBJ1-1, the full variable domain reads GAGVSQSPSNKVTEKGKDVELRCDPISGHTALYWYRQSLGQGLEFLIYFQGNSAPDKSGLPSDRFSAERTGGSVSTLTIQRTQQEDSAVYLCASSLISSHTEAFFGQGTRLTVV.

Only a few counts were recorded for this clone. The rearrangement joins TRBV5-1 to TRBJ2-2; D uncertain. The V gene lost 0 bases and the J gene lost 4 bases, with 10 bases spanning the gap. This CDR3 contains 15 residues. Per germline, CDR1 SGHRS and CDR2 YFSETQ. DNA of the CDR3: TGCGCCAGCAGCTTGGCACTCCCGGGCACCGGGGAGCTGTTTTTT. Translation gives CASSLALPGTGELFF.

The V and J genes are TRBV10-3 and TRBJ1-5, with 9 positions matching TRBD1. CDR3 length equals 14 residues. Looked up from germline, CDR1 is ENHRY and CDR2 is SYGVKD. J was trimmed by 5 bases and V by 10 bases; bases with no gene match: 9. The CDR3 nucleotides are TGTGCCACCCGAGGGACAGGGATCGATCAGCCCCAGCATTTT. It yields the protein CATRGTGIDQPQHF.

This sequence joins TRBV2 and TRBJ1-2; tentative D call: TRBD1 (6 bases). Germline loops: CDR1 SNHLY, CDR2 FYNNEI. The CDR3 loop spans 13 amino acids. Trimming took 4 bases from V and 2 from J, leaving 8 bases between them. This CDR3 is CASSGQANYGYTF. The CDR3 coding sequence is TGTGCCAGCAGTGGACAGGCCAACTATGGCTACACCTTC.

This clone has only a few counts. The V gene is TRBV7-2, the J gene TRBJ2-2; 9 positions agree with TRBD2. CDR3 size: 18 residues. Germline V gene lookup returns CDR1 SGHTA and CDR2 FQGNSA. J lost 2 bases, V lost 4 bases, and 11 bases had no gene match. CDR3 DNA sequence: TGTGCCAGCAGCTCCACGGTTAGCGGGGGCCTTAACACCGGGGAGCTGTTTTTT. It is translated as CASSSTVSGGLNTGELFF.

J is TRBJ1-1 and V is TRBV7-2, with a weak D call TRBD1 (6 bases). The CDR3 covers 13 residues. Germline loops: CDR1 SGHTA, CDR2 FQGNSA. The V and J ends lost 5 bases and 1 base respectively, with 8 bases between them. The CDR3 DNA reads TGTGCCAGCAGCCGACAGGAGAACACTGAAGCTTTCTTT. This codes for CASSRQENTEAFF.

This clone was seen a handful of times. The chain has TRBV3-1 (or the pseudogene TRBV3-2) and TRBJ2-7; D unclear. Per the germline V gene, CDR1 is LGHDT and CDR2 is YNNKEL (reference sequence). Trimming took 2 bases from V and 6 from J, leaving 5 bases between them. The CDR3 has 11 amino acids. The CDR3 region is CASSQTFEQYF. In DNA, the CDR3 is TGTGCCAGCAGCCAAACTTTCGAGCAGTACTTC.

The chain couples TRBV7-2 to TRBJ2-2, with 8 bases lining up with TRBD2. The CDR3 totals 17 residues. Germline values: CDR1 SGHTA, CDR2 FQGNSA. V trimming: 6 bases; J trimming: 0 bases; junction bases outside the gene matches: 9. The CDR3 sequence is CASSLRRGGTNTGELFF. CDR3 coding DNA: TGTGCCAGCAGTCTCCGTCGGGGGGGCACGAACACCGGGGAGCTGTTTTTT.

V gene TRBV2 combines with J gene TRBJ1-2; 8 nucleotides match TRBD1. With 7 bases clipped from V and 4 bases from J, the junction kept 5 bases outside the gene matches. This CDR3 spans 13 amino acids. Germline CDR1 is SNHLY and CDR2 is FYNNEI. CDR3 sequence (DNA): TGTGCCAGCAAGACTGGGACAGGCTATGGCTACACCTTC. Protein: CASKTGTGYGYTF.

The CDR3 loop is CASSLARGIRETQYF. The CDR3 nucleotides are TGTGCCAGCAGTTTAGCCAGGGGGATTCGGGAGACCCAGTACTTC. The V gene is TRBV6-1, the J gene TRBJ2-5; 7 nucleotides agree with TRBD1. The CDR3 is 15 residues long. Germline CDR1 is MNHNS and CDR2 is SASEGT. Trimming at V came to 5 bases and at J to 5 bases, leaving 11 bases not matched to a gene.

CDR3 nucleotides: TGTGCCAGCAGCGTAGCTTTCGGACTAGCGGGAGTGAGCAATGAGCAGTTCTTC. This codes for CASSVAFGLAGVSNEQFF. V gene TRBV9 combines with J gene TRBJ2-1; 13 nucleotides align to TRBD2. V dropped 0 bases and J dropped 6; count of bases not matched to a gene: 9. From germline, CDR1 is SGDLS and CDR2 YYNGEE. This CDR3 region has 18 residues.

The chain combines TRBV18 with TRBJ2-2; D possibly corresponds to TRBD1 (6 bases). Germline assignment: CDR1 KGHSH and CDR2 LQKENI. The length of the CDR3 is 15 residues. Trimming pared 2 bases from V and 4 bases from J, leaving 11 bases between. CDR3 nucleotide sequence: TGTGCCAGCTCACCAGGACAGCCCGTCACCGGGGAGCTGTTTTTT. Its translation: CASSPGQPVTGELFF.

The J gene is TRBJ1-1, the V gene TRBV12-3 or TRBV12-4; D may be TRBD1 (5 bases). The CDR3 sequence is 13 residues long. Trimming shortened V by 5 bases and J by 8 bases, and 15 bases separated the two germline ends. CDR3 sequence reads: CASSPKRSGEAFF. The CDR3 DNA follows: TGTGCCAGCAGTCCCAAACGTTCAGGGGAAGCTTTCTTT.

The chain recombines TRBV2 with TRBJ1-2; D call uncertain. V shed 6 bases and J shed 5 bases, with 7 bases lying between them. This CDR3 has 11 amino acids. Germline values: CDR1 SNHLY, CDR2 FYNNEI. The CDR3, as DNA: TGTGCCAGCAGGGAGGGATATGGCTACACCTTC. This codes for CASREGYGYTF.

The J gene is TRBJ2-2, the V gene TRBV28; TRBD1 might be the D (6 bases). From germline, CDR1 is MDHEN and CDR2 SYDVKM. V lost 5 bases and J lost 4, with 17 bases in between. The CDR3 spans 16 residues. The CDR3 DNA follows: TGTGCCAGCAGTGCCCAGGGACATGGGCGCACCGGGGAGCTGTTTTTT. Its translation: CASSAQGHGRTGELFF.

A few counts support this clone. V gene TRBV11-3 combines with J gene TRBJ2-1; D gene ambiguous. Between the trimmed V and J ends, which lost 3 bases and 7 bases, there was a span of 4 bases. Germline values: CDR1 SGHNT, CDR2 YENEEA. The CDR3 is 11 amino acids. As DNA, the CDR3 is TGTGCCAGCAGCTTGCAGAATGAGCAGTTCTTC. Encoded protein: CASSLQNEQFF.

J is TRBJ2-7 and V is TRBV5-5, with 8 bases lining up with TRBD1. Germline V gene lookup returns CDR1 SGHKS and CDR2 YYEKEE (reference sequence). CDR3 length: 13 residues. V shed 2 bases, J shed 3 bases, and the junction held 1 base outside the gene matches. CDR3 nucleotides: TGTGCCAGCAGCTTCACAGGGGGCTACGAGCAGTACGTC. Amino acids: CASSFTGGYEQYV.

The V gene is TRBV4-2, the J gene TRBJ2-7; 10 bases are a match to TRBD2. This CDR3 contains 16 residues. CDR1 is LGHNA and CDR2 is YNFKEQ in the germline V gene. The trim removed 0 bases at V and 2 bases at J, leaving 4 bases unmatched. This CDR3 reads CASSQDITSGTYEQYF. The CDR3 DNA reads TGTGCCAGCAGCCAAGATATAACTAGCGGGACCTACGAGCAGTACTTC.

V usage is TRBV18 and J usage is TRBJ1-6; D is unresolved. This CDR3 is built from 15 residues. Germline V gene lookup returns CDR1 KGHSH and CDR2 LQKENI. V was pared by 4 bases and J by 8 bases, with 15 bases between. DNA of the CDR3: TGTGCCAGCTCACGGATAAGGCCTCAGGATTCACCCCTCCACTTT. Amino acids: CASSRIRPQDSPLHF.

There are a few counts of this clone. This chain joins TRBV5-6 and TRBJ1-1; D is perhaps TRBD1 (6 bases). The CDR3 runs 15 residues. The germline gives CDR1 SGHDT, CDR2 YYEEEE. V lost 4 bases to trimming and J lost 2 bases, with 15 bases between them. CDR3 sequence: CASSPGVGHNTEAFF. The CDR3 nucleotides are TGTGCCAGCAGCCCAGGGGTGGGGCACAACACTGAAGCTTTCTTT.